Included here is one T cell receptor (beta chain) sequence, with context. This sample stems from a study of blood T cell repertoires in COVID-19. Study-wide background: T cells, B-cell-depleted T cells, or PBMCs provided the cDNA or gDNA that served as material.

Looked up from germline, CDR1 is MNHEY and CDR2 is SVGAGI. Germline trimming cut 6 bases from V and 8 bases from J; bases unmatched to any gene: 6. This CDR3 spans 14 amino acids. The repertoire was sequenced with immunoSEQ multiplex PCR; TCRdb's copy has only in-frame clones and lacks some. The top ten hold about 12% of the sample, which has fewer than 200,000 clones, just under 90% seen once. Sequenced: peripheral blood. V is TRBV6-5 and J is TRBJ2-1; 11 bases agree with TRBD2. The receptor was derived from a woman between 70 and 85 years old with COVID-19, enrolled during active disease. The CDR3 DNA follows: TGTGCCAGCAGCTCACTAGCGGGAGCAGATGAGCAGTTCTTC. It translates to CASSSLAGADEQFF.